A selection of T cell receptor beta chains follows, all from one sample in a study of T cells in Graves' hyperthyroidism and ophthalmopathy. One entry per CDR3 protein results from TCRdb running MiXCR on the multiplex PCR reads. In the table there are hundreds of thousands of distinct CDR3 sequences, roughly 40% of which are singletons. Sequencing used blood. These receptors all stem from a man between 18 and 35 years old with Graves' hyperthyroidism. The CDR3 runs from the conserved cysteine through the conserved F or W. The D gene is left open where the match is weak. Expanded clones are given a class, and other clones once, few, many or no size at all.

J: TRBJ1-2; size: few; V: TRBV12-3/TRBV12-4; D: -; CDR3: CASSYGTEDGYTF; DNA: TGTGCCAGCAGTTATGGGACCGAGGACGGCTACACCTTC
J: TRBJ1-5; size: -; V: TRBV19; D: TRBD1; CDR3: CASATGRGLTAQHF; DNA: TGTGCCAGTGCAACAGGGAGGGGGCTAACGGCCCAGCATTTT
J: TRBJ1-1; size: -; V: TRBV7-9; D: -; CDR3: CASSFVGGMNTEAFF; DNA: TGTGCCAGCAGCTTCGTTGGGGGAATGAACACTGAAGCTTTCTTT
J: TRBJ2-5; size: once; V: TRBV4-1; D: -; CDR3: CASSQGGGASETQYF; DNA: TGCGCCAGCAGCCAAGGAGGGGGGGCCTCGGAGACCCAGTACTTC
J: TRBJ2-5; size: -; V: TRBV7-7; D: -; CDR3: CASSIPMETQYF; DNA: TGTGCTAGCAGCATCCCTATGGAGACCCAGTACTTC
J: TRBJ2-6; size: -; V: TRBV5-1; D: TRBD2; CDR3: CASSSPSGTSGANVLTF; DNA: TGCGCCAGCAGCTCGCCTAGCGGGACCTCTGGGGCCAACGTCCTGACTTTC
J: TRBJ2-7; size: -; V: TRBV10-3; D: -; CDR3: CAISGVILYEQYF; DNA: TGTGCCATCAGTGGGGTGATTCTATACGAGCAGTACTTC
J: TRBJ1-1; size: many; V: TRBV6-5; D: TRBD1; CDR3: CASSSQGGDTEAFF; DNA: TGTGCCAGCAGTTCGCAGGGGGGAGACACTGAAGCTTTCTTT
J: TRBJ1-5; size: many; V: TRBV19; D: -; CDR3: CASSPTGIRRQPQHF; DNA: TGTGCCAGTAGCCCGACAGGTATCCGTCGTCAGCCCCAGCATTTT
J: TRBJ2-7; size: many; V: TRBV7-2; D: -; CDR3: CASSRYGGAASEQYF; DNA: TGTGCCAGCAGCCGCTATGGGGGGGCCGCTAGCGAGCAGTACTTC
J: TRBJ2-7; size: many; V: TRBV7-9; D: -; CDR3: CASSRTDEQYF; DNA: TGTGCCAGCAGCCGGACGGACGAGCAGTACTTC
J: TRBJ2-2; size: -; V: TRBV6-5; D: TRBD1; CDR3: CASTFTGVDTGELFF; DNA: TGTGCCAGCACCTTTACAGGGGTAGACACCGGGGAGCTGTTTTTT
J: TRBJ2-2; size: -; V: TRBV20-1; D: -; CDR3: CSAYQGGGELFF; DNA: TGCAGTGCTTACCAGGGAGGCGGGGAGCTGTTTTTT
J: TRBJ1-1; size: -; V: TRBV12-3/TRBV12-4; D: -; CDR3: CASSLAGPGGTEAFF; DNA: TGTGCCAGCAGTTTAGCCGGCCCTGGCGGCACTGAAGCTTTCTTT
J: TRBJ2-5; size: few; V: TRBV12-5; D: -; CDR3: CASGLGGVETQYF; DNA: TGTGCTAGTGGTTTGGGTGGTGTGGAGACCCAGTACTTC
J: TRBJ2-3; size: once; V: TRBV9; D: -; CDR3: CASSPSPGPTDTQYF; DNA: TGTGCCAGCAGCCCATCCCCTGGCCCTACAGATACGCAGTATTTT
J: TRBJ2-2; size: many; V: TRBV29-1; D: -; CDR3: CSVEDQSQGELFF; DNA: TGCAGCGTTGAAGACCAGTCCCAAGGGGAGCTGTTTTTT
J: TRBJ1-5; size: many; V: TRBV7-9; D: -; CDR3: CASSPIGGLAQHF; DNA: TGTGCCAGCAGTCCAATAGGGGGGTTGGCCCAGCATTTT
J: TRBJ2-5; size: few; V: TRBV4-1; D: -; CDR3: CASSQAGMETQYF; DNA: TGCGCCAGCAGCCAAGCGGGGATGGAGACCCAGTACTTC
J: TRBJ1-1; size: few; V: TRBV12-3/TRBV12-4; D: -; CDR3: CASSMDTSNTEAFF; DNA: TGTGCCAGCAGTATGGACACCTCGAACACTGAAGCTTTCTTT
J: TRBJ1-5; size: few; V: TRBV2; D: -; CDR3: CASSLERGGRQPQHF; DNA: TGTGCCAGCAGTTTAGAGAGGGGGGGCCGTCAGCCCCAGCATTTT
J: TRBJ1-5; size: -; V: TRBV10-3; D: -; CDR3: CASSELVTLSNQPQHF; DNA: TGTGCCAGCAGTGAACTAGTGACCCTTAGCAATCAGCCCCAGCATTTT
J: TRBJ2-7; size: many; V: TRBV25-1; D: -; CDR3: CASSSSERAGEQYF; DNA: TGTGCCAGCAGTTCCTCAGAGAGGGCGGGCGAGCAGTACTTC
J: TRBJ2-3; size: -; V: TRBV11-2; D: -; CDR3: CASSPGSRSTDTQYF; DNA: TGCGCCAGCTCCCCTGGGTCCAGAAGCACAGATACGCAGTATTTT
J: TRBJ2-7; size: -; V: TRBV9; D: -; CDR3: CASSRHRLGEQYF; DNA: TGTGCCAGCAGCCGCCACCGGCTGGGCGAGCAGTACTTC
J: TRBJ1-2; size: many; V: TRBV29-1; D: -; CDR3: CSVVGGSYGYTF; DNA: TGCAGCGTTGTTGGCGGATCGTATGGCTACACCTTC
J: TRBJ2-7; size: -; V: TRBV7-9; D: -; CDR3: CASSLESQLEQYF; DNA: TGTGCCAGCAGCTTAGAAAGTCAGCTCGAGCAGTACTTC
J: TRBJ1-2; size: many; V: TRBV29-1; D: -; CDR3: CSVKDPPVGYTF; DNA: TGCAGCGTTAAAGATCCGCCAGTGGGCTACACCTTC
J: TRBJ1-2; size: -; V: TRBV4-1; D: -; CDR3: CASSQDKMTGNYGYTF; DNA: TGCGCCAGCAGCCAAGATAAAATGACGGGGAACTATGGCTACACCTTC
J: TRBJ1-1; size: -; V: TRBV7-9; D: -; CDR3: CASSMPGQPEAFF; DNA: TGTGCCAGCAGCATGCCAGGACAGCCGGAAGCTTTCTTT
J: TRBJ2-6; size: -; V: TRBV2; D: TRBD1; CDR3: CASSYRQGASGANVLTF; DNA: TGTGCCAGCAGTTACCGACAGGGGGCCTCTGGGGCCAACGTCCTGACTTTC
J: TRBJ2-2; size: many; V: TRBV11-2; D: -; CDR3: CASSPSGTGELFF; DNA: TGTGCCAGCAGCCCCTCCGGCACCGGGGAGCTGTTTTTT
J: TRBJ1-5; size: -; V: TRBV11-3; D: -; CDR3: CASSQGGTGVMPQPQHF; DNA: TGTGCCAGCAGCCAAGGCGGCACAGGTGTGATGCCTCAGCCCCAGCATTTT
J: TRBJ2-7; size: many; V: TRBV20-1; D: TRBD1; CDR3: CSAREAGGYEQYF; DNA: TGCAGTGCTAGAGAGGCAGGGGGCTACGAGCAGTACTTC
J: TRBJ1-6; size: -; V: TRBV6-1; D: -; CDR3: CASSGQVESPLHF; DNA: TGTGCCAGCAGTGGACAGGTGGAATCACCCCTCCACTTT
J: TRBJ2-2; size: -; V: TRBV5-8; D: -; CDR3: CASSPDLRTGNTGELFF; DNA: TGTGCCAGCAGCCCTGATCTCCGGACTGGTAACACCGGGGAGCTGTTTTTT
J: TRBJ2-7; size: -; V: TRBV29-1; D: TRBD1; CDR3: CSGTGTGSFGYEQYF; DNA: TGCAGCGGAACCGGGACAGGCTCGTTTGGCTACGAGCAGTACTTC
J: TRBJ1-5; size: few; V: TRBV6-1; D: -; CDR3: CASSPSDSLNQPQHF; DNA: TGTGCCAGCAGCCCCTCTGACAGCCTCAATCAGCCCCAGCATTTT
J: TRBJ1-6; size: -; V: TRBV5-5; D: -; CDR3: CASSFMSDDSPLHF; DNA: TGTGCCAGCAGTTTTATGTCAGACGATTCACCCCTCCACTTT
J: TRBJ1-1; size: -; V: TRBV10-3; D: TRBD1; CDR3: CASSYPLDRIAEAFF; DNA: TGTGCCAGCAGTTACCCCCTGGACAGGATCGCTGAAGCTTTCTTT
J: TRBJ1-5; size: few; V: TRBV20-1; D: -; CDR3: CSASLVGRSNQPQHF; DNA: TGCAGTGCTTCTCTCGTAGGGAGGAGCAATCAGCCCCAGCATTTT
J: TRBJ2-5; size: -; V: TRBV7-8; D: TRBD2; CDR3: CASSRSGVGETQYF; DNA: TGTGCCAGCAGCCGAAGCGGGGTAGGGGAGACCCAGTACTTC
J: TRBJ1-4; size: -; V: TRBV5-1; D: TRBD1; CDR3: CASSPGDRGQDEKLFF; DNA: TGCGCCAGCAGCCCGGGGGACAGGGGGCAGGATGAAAAACTGTTTTTT
J: TRBJ2-2; size: -; V: TRBV7-9; D: TRBD1; CDR3: CASSLTGWTGELFF; DNA: TGTGCCAGCAGCTTGACAGGGTGGACCGGGGAGCTGTTTTTT
J: TRBJ1-1; size: many; V: TRBV29-1; D: TRBD1; CDR3: CSVDRGPEAFF; DNA: TGCAGCGTGGACAGGGGGCCCGAAGCTTTCTTT
J: TRBJ1-4; size: many; V: TRBV7-3; D: -; CDR3: CASSLLPEKLFF; DNA: TGTGCCAGCAGCTTACTTCCAGAAAAACTGTTTTTT
J: TRBJ1-1; size: many; V: TRBV29-1; D: -; CDR3: CSVEDRIVNTEAFF; DNA: TGCAGCGTTGAAGATCGAATTGTGAACACTGAAGCTTTCTTT
J: TRBJ1-5; size: -; V: TRBV6-1; D: -; CDR3: CASVGGFNNQPQHF; DNA: TGTGCCAGCGTAGGGGGTTTTAACAATCAGCCCCAGCATTTT
J: TRBJ2-7; size: -; V: TRBV4-1; D: TRBD2; CDR3: CASSQDLGGTSGSDEQYF; DNA: TGCGCCAGCAGCCAAGATCTAGGGGGGACTAGCGGGAGCGACGAGCAGTACTTC